The clone carrying this TCR beta chain has just a few counts. Its cognate antigen is unknown. The data were obtained in a study of glioma-infiltrating T cells. Findings and limits, study-wide: Above-expected tissue-blood divergence occurred in all gliomas, most in low-grade ones. Very few CDR3 sequences were shared between tissue and blood.

Using RNA template, CDR3s of TCR alpha and beta were amplified with iRepertoire arm-PCR. One-step reverse transcription and amplification started from about 100-400 ng of tissue mRNA or PBMC total RNA. Each CDR3 protein gets one entry after TCRdb re-called the multiplex PCR reads with MiXCR. The data show about 130,000 distinct CDR3 sequences, approximately 24% seen once. This TCR was recovered from a human donor with low-grade glioma or glioblastoma, undergoing nonglioma brain surgery, or in good health (not recorded which). The sample comprised glioma tissue, nonneoplastic brain tissue, or PBMCs (not recorded which).

CDR3 loop: CASSLGPLLQETQYF. CDR3 sequence (DNA): TGTGCCAGCAGCTTAGGCCCCCTACTCCAAGAGACCCAGTACTTC. V usage is TRBV7-2 and J usage is TRBJ2-5; D is ambiguous. In germline, CDR1 is SGHTA, CDR2 FQGNSA. This CDR3 spans 15 amino acids. V dropped 1 base and J dropped 1 base, with 10 bases sitting between them.